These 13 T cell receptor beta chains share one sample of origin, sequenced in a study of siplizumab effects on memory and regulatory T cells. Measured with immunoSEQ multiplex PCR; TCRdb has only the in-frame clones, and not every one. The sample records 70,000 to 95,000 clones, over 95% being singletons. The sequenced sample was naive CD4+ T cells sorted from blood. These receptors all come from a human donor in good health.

The CDR3 is CASSWGDYEQYF. The DNA for the CDR3 is TGTGCCAGCAGCTGGGGGGACTACGAGCAGTACTTC. J is TRBJ2-7 and V is TRBV5-4, with D perhaps TRBD2 (6 bases). V was shortened by 3 bases and J by 3 bases, with 7 bases between the two germline ends. Germline values: CDR1 SGHNT, CDR2 YYREEE (reference sequence). The CDR3 totals 12 residues.

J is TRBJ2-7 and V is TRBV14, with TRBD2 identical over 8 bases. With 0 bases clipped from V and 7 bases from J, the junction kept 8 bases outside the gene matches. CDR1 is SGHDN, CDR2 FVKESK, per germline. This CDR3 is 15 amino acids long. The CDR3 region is CASSQDLGGGREQYF. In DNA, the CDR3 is TGTGCCAGCAGCCAAGATCTTGGAGGCGGGAGGGAGCAGTACTTC.

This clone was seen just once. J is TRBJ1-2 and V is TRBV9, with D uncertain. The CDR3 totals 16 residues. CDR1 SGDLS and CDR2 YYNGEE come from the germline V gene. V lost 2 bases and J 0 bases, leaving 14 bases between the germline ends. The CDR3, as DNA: TGTGCCAGCAGCGTCGCGGCAGACACTTCTAACTATGGCTACACCTTC. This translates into CASSVAADTSNYGYTF. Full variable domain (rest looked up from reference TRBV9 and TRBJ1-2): DSGVTQTPKHLITATGQRVTLRCSPRSGDLSVYWYQQSLDQGLQFLIQYYNGEERAKGNILERFSAQQFPDLHSELNLSSLELGDSALYFCASSVAADTSNYGYTFGSGTRLTVV.

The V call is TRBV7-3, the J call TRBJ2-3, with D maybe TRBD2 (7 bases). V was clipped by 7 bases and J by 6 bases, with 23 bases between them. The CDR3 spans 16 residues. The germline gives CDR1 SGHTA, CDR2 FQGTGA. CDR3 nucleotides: TGTGCCAGCACCCCCTCGCGGGGGCCTCCCGTCGATACGCAGTATTTT. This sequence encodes CASTPSRGPPVDTQYF.

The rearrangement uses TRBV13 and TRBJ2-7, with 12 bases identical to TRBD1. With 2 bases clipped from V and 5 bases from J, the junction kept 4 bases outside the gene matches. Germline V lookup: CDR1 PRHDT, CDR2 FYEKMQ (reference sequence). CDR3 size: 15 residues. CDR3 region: CASSLRDRGPNEQYF. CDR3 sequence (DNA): TGTGCCAGCAGCTTAAGGGACAGGGGGCCCAACGAGCAGTACTTC.

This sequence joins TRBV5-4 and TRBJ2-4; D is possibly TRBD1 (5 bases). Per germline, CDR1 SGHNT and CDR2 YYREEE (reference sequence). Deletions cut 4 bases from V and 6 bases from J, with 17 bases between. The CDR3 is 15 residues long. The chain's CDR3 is CASSPDQRDRNIQYF. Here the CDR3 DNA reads TGTGCCAGCAGCCCGGATCAGCGTGACAGAAACATTCAGTACTTC.

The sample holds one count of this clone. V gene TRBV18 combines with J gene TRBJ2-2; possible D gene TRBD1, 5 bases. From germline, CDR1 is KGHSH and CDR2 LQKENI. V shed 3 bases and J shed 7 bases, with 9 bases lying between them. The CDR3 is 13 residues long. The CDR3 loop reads CASSPGQSGELFF. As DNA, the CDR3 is TGTGCCAGCTCACCGGGGCAAAGCGGGGAGCTGTTTTTT.

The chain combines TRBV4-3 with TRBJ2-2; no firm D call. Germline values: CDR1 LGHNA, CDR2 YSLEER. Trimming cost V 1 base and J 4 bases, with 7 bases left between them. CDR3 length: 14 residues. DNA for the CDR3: TGCGCCAGCAGCCAAGGAGGATTCACCGGGGAGCTGTTTTTT. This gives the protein CASSQGGFTGELFF.

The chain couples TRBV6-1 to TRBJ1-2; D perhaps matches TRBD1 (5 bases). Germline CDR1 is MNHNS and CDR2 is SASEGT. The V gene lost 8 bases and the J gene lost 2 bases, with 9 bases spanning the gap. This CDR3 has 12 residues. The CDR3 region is CASRRQNYGYTF. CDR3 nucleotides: TGTGCCAGCCGAAGACAGAACTATGGCTACACCTTC.

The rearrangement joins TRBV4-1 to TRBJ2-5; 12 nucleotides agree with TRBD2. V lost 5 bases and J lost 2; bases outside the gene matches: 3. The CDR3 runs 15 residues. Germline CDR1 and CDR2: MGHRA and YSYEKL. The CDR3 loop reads CASSRTSGDQETQYF. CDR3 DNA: TGCGCCAGCAGCAGGACTAGCGGGGATCAAGAGACCCAGTACTTC.

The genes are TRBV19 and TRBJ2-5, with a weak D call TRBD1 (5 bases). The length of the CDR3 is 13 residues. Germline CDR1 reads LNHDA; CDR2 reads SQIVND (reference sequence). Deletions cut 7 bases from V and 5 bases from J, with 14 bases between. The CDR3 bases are TGTGCCAGTACCGGCCAGGGTGCCGAGACCCAGTACTTC. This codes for CASTGQGAETQYF.

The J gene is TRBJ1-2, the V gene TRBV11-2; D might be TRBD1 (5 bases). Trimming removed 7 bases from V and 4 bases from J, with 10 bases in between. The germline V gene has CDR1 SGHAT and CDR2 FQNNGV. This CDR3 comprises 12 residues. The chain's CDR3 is CASKGGVYGYTF. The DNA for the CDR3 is TGTGCCAGCAAAGGAGGGGTCTATGGCTACACCTTC.

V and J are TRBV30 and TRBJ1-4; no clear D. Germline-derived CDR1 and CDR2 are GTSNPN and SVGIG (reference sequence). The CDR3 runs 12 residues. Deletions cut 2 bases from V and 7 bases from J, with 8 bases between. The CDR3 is CAWSSGSEKLFF. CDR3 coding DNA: TGTGCCTGGAGTAGTGGCAGTGAAAAACTGTTTTTT.